These 21 T cell receptor beta chains originate from one sample sequenced in a study of identical twins. MiXCR, applied by TCRdb to the 5' RACE reads, yields one record per CDR3 protein. The sample holds about 240,000 distinct CDR3 sequences, about 7.5% seen once. Separately, the same data were catalogued under a study of yellow fever vaccine responses in identical twins.

The sequencing input was CD8+ T cells sorted from blood. These receptors originate from a woman aged 18 to 35 in good health.

The V and J genes are TRBV12-3 or TRBV12-4 and TRBJ2-1; D may be TRBD2 (6 bases). The CDR3 covers 14 residues. Trimming left V 6 bases short and J 9 bases short, with 18 bases between. The CDR3 is CASSQTSFGGEQFF. The CDR3 nucleotides are TGTGCCAGCAGCCAGACTAGTTTCGGGGGTGAGCAGTTCTTC.

This clonotype came up a few times. The chain combines TRBV28 with TRBJ2-5; 9 nucleotides match TRBD1. The V gene's germline CDR1 is MDHEN and CDR2 SYDVKM. Losses at the gene ends were 7 bases for V and 1 base for J; bases not matched to a gene: 10. The CDR3 runs 16 residues. The CDR3: CASNFGTGSVQETQYF. The CDR3 bases are TGTGCCAGCAATTTCGGGACAGGGAGTGTCCAAGAGACCCAGTACTTC.

Only a few counts were recorded for this clonotype. This rearrangement joins TRBV2 to TRBJ1-1; no clear D gene. The CDR3 sequence is 14 residues long. V lost 6 bases and J lost 0, with 11 bases in between. Per germline, CDR1 SNHLY and CDR2 FYNNEI. CDR3 nucleotide sequence: TGTGCCAGCAGCTTGGTTGATATGAACACTGAAGCTTTCTTT. It yields the protein CASSLVDMNTEAFF.

V is TRBV6-1 and J is TRBJ2-5, with D perhaps being TRBD1 or TRBD2 (5 bases each). Germline-derived CDR1 and CDR2 are MNHNS and SASEGT. Trimming took off 3 bases at V and 5 bases at J, with 16 bases between the two ends. This CDR3 has 15 residues. The CDR3 DNA sequence: TGTGCCAGCAGTGACCGGGACGCACTCTGGGAGACCCAGTACTTC. Its protein product is CASSDRDALWETQYF.

In its sample, this clonotype was seen many times. The chain carries TRBV25-1 and TRBJ2-7; 8 bases agree with TRBD1. The CDR3 sequence is 17 residues long. Germline V gene sequence: CDR1 MGHDK, CDR2 SYGVNS. With 10 bases clipped from V and 1 base from J, the junction kept 18 bases outside the gene matches. This CDR3 reads CAIRTGTSQWGSYEQYV. The CDR3 nucleotides are TGTGCCATCAGGACAGGGACATCCCAGTGGGGATCCTACGAGCAGTACGTC.

There are many counts of this clonotype. This chain connects TRBV7-8 to TRBJ2-1; 8 nucleotides align to TRBD2. The J segment lost 7 bases and the V segment lost 1 base, leaving 12 bases of the junction unmatched. CDR1 and CDR2 (germline): SGHVS, FQNEAQ. CDR3 size: 17 residues. CDR3 in DNA: TGTGCCAGCAGCTTAGGCACCCCCTTAGCGGGGCTTAATGAGCAGTTCTTC. Encoded protein: CASSLGTPLAGLNEQFF. The entire variable domain, with the rest obtained from reference TRBV7-8 and TRBJ2-1, is as follows: GAGVSQSPRYKVAKRGQDVALRCDPISGHVSLFWYQQALGQGPEFLTYFQNEAQLDKSGLPSDRFFAERPEGSVSTLKIQRTQQEDSAVYLCASSLGTPLAGLNEQFFGPGTRLTVL.

The chain carries TRBV20-1 and TRBJ2-1; D uncertain. Between the trimmed V and J ends, which lost 2 bases and 3 bases, there was a span of 17 bases. The length of the CDR3 is 16 residues. Germline lookup yields CDR1 DFQATT and CDR2 SNEGSKA (reference sequence). CDR3 sequence (DNA): TGCAGTGCTAGAAACCGTCAAGGGAAACTCTACAATGAGCAGTTCTTC. Residues: CSARNRQGKLYNEQFF.

This sequence joins TRBV29-1 and TRBJ2-1; possible D gene TRBD2, 6 bases. V lost 4 bases and J 3 bases, leaving 10 bases between the germline ends. CDR1 and CDR2 (germline): SQVTM, ANQGSEA. The CDR3 is made up of 13 amino acids. This CDR3 reads CSVGSGVYNEQFF. The CDR3 DNA reads TGCAGCGTTGGGTCGGGGGTCTACAATGAGCAGTTCTTC.

This chain links TRBV7-7 with TRBJ2-2; perhaps TRBD2 as D (5 bases). V lost 1 base and J lost 6, with 12 bases in between. Germline values: CDR1 SSHAT, CDR2 FNYEAQ (reference sequence). The CDR3 is 15 residues long. The CDR3: CASSLGGGGAGELFF. The CDR3 DNA follows: TGTGCCAGCAGCTTAGGAGGAGGAGGAGCCGGGGAGCTGTTTTTT.

This clonotype was counted many times. V is TRBV5-1 and J is TRBJ2-7; a possible D gene is TRBD2 (5 bases). V was cut by 5 bases and J by 5 bases, with 14 bases left in between. Germline V lookup: CDR1 SGHRS, CDR2 YFSETQ. The CDR3 extends over 13 amino acids. CDR3 bases: TGCGCCAGCAGGTTTGAGACCGGGGACGAGCAGTACGTC. Translation: CASRFETGDEQYV.

Ten or more counts support this clonotype. This CDR3 is CASSHPLAGAYNEQFF. The CDR3 DNA sequence: TGCGCCAGCAGCCACCCACTAGCGGGAGCTTACAATGAGCAGTTCTTC. The chain combines TRBV4-1 with TRBJ2-1; TRBD2 matches at 11 bases. Germline assignment: CDR1 MGHRA and CDR2 YSYEKL. Trimming at V came to 3 bases and at J to 4 bases, leaving 5 bases not matched to a gene. The CDR3 contains 16 residues.

This clonotype occurred many times. This rearrangement joins TRBV15 to TRBJ1-3; D gene ambiguous. The CDR3 length is 12 residues. Trimming cost V 8 bases and J 0 bases, with 5 bases left between them. Germline V gene data show CDR1 as LNHNV and CDR2 as YYDKDF (reference sequence). CDR3 nucleotide sequence: TGTGCCACCCGGGGCTCTGGAAACACCATATATTTT. This translates into CATRGSGNTIYF.

The genes are TRBV7-6 and TRBJ2-5; 9 nucleotides match TRBD1. The CDR3 runs to 16 residues. The V gene's germline CDR1 is SGHVS and CDR2 FNYEAQ. V lost 0 bases and J lost 1; bases outside the gene matches: 3. The CDR3 nucleotides read TGTGCCAGCAGCTTAGCTAGGACAGGGGTCCAAGAGACCCAGTACTTC. Translation gives CASSLARTGVQETQYF.

This clonotype was seen a few times. This sequence joins TRBV24-1 and TRBJ2-3, with TRBD2 identical over 7 bases. With V trimmed by 2 bases and J by 6 bases, 10 bases remained unmatched. Germline-derived CDR1 and CDR2 are KGHDR and SFDVKD. The CDR3 length is 16 residues. DNA for the CDR3: TGTGCCACCAGTGATTGGGGGAGGGGTTCACGCGATACGCAGTATTTT. It translates to CATSDWGRGSRDTQYF.

This clonotype showed up just a few times. This chain uses TRBV6-5 with TRBJ2-3; 8 nucleotides agree with TRBD2. The germline V gene has CDR1 MNHEY and CDR2 SVGAGI. This CDR3 spans 13 amino acids. Trimming removed 2 bases from V and 6 bases from J; junction bases left unmatched: 1. CDR3 sequence reads: CASSYRLADTQYF. DNA of the CDR3: TGTGCCAGCAGTTACCGACTAGCGGATACGCAGTATTTT.

At least ten counts were recorded for this clonotype. V and J are TRBV12-3 or TRBV12-4 and TRBJ2-2; a weak D match, TRBD2 (5 bases). Deletions cut 3 bases from V and 7 bases from J, with 12 bases between. The CDR3 extends over 14 amino acids. CDR3 protein: CASSFRLTHGELFF. CDR3 nucleotide sequence: TGTGCCAGCAGTTTTCGACTAACCCACGGGGAGCTGTTTTTT.

There are many counts of this clonotype. This chain links TRBV7-9 with TRBJ2-1, with D unclear. Germline V lookup: CDR1 SEHNR, CDR2 FQNEAQ (reference sequence). Trimming shortened V by 4 bases and J by 1 base, and 5 bases separated the two germline ends. This CDR3 is built from 13 residues. CDR3 loop: CASSSESYNEQFF. In DNA, the CDR3 is TGTGCCAGCAGCTCCGAATCCTACAATGAGCAGTTCTTC.

This clonotype was observed a handful of times. The V gene is TRBV6-6, the J gene TRBJ2-7, with a weak D call TRBD1 (5 bases). CDR3 length: 13 residues. Germline V gene sequence: CDR1 MNHNY, CDR2 SVGAGI (reference sequence). Trimming left V 5 bases short and J 2 bases short, with 10 bases between. In nucleotides, the CDR3 is TGTGCCAGCAGTGCGCGACAGACCTACGAGCAGTACTTC. This sequence encodes CASSARQTYEQYF.

There are a few counts of this clonotype. The gene calls are TRBV12-3 or TRBV12-4 and TRBJ2-2, with a possible D match to TRBD1 (7 bases). This CDR3 is 16 amino acids long. Trimming removed 3 bases at V and 6 bases at J, with 17 bases between. Here the CDR3 reads CASSFPRGDPSGELFF. CDR3 DNA: TGTGCCAGCAGTTTCCCCAGGGGGGACCCCTCCGGGGAGCTGTTTTTT.

In this sample, this clonotype turned up once. V is TRBV7-6 and J is TRBJ2-1; tentatively, D is TRBD1 or TRBD2 (5 bases each). The V gene's germline CDR1 is SGHVS and CDR2 FNYEAQ. Trimming took 4 bases from V and 4 from J, leaving 14 bases between them. The CDR3 contains 15 residues. The CDR3 DNA sequence: TGTGCCAGCAGCTGGGACCTGCGGGTATACAATGAGCAGTTCTTC. This encodes CASSWDLRVYNEQFF.

This clonotype was seen a handful of times. The gene calls are TRBV7-9 and TRBJ1-5, with D possibly matching TRBD1 (5 bases). Germline V gene data show CDR1 as SEHNR and CDR2 as FQNEAQ (reference sequence). V gave up 4 bases and J gave up 0 bases, with 10 bases separating them. The CDR3 covers 15 residues. Here the CDR3 reads CASSSGQYSNQPQHF. The CDR3 nucleotides read TGTGCCAGCAGCTCTGGACAATATAGCAATCAGCCCCAGCATTTT.